These 13 T cell receptor beta chains came from one sample sequenced in a study of radiotherapy plus CTLA-4 blockade in lung cancer (dated by TCRdb to between 2018 and 2020). Library creation used the immunoSEQ multiplex PCR assay. This is the immuneACCESS table as TCRdb keeps it, with only in-frame sequences that have V and J called. A part of the clones is gone; compared with another copy, unresolved V genes explain less than half, and the rest is unexplained. Here the sample has tens of thousands of clones; roughly three quarters occur a single time. The ten largest clones take up approximately 2.5% of the sample. Material: peripheral blood, obtained from a patient treated with radiotherapy plus ipilimumab. Receptors originate from a human donor with non-small cell lung cancer whose response to radiotherapy plus ipilimumab could not be evaluated.

For the CDR3, the DNA is TGTGCCAGCAGTTTCAGGGGGCCGAGTGGCTACACCTTC. Its protein is CASSFRGPSGYTF. The rearrangement uses TRBV27 and TRBJ1-2; 8 nucleotides agree with TRBD1. This CDR3 comprises 13 residues. Germline-derived CDR1 and CDR2 are MNHEY and SMNVEV (reference sequence). The V and J ends lost 3 bases and 7 bases, in that order; junction bases with no gene match: 4.

This clone has only a few counts. J is TRBJ2-7 and V is TRBV27; D call uncertain. This CDR3 is 13 amino acids long. V lost 0 bases, J lost 6 bases, and 9 bases lay in between. CDR1 MNHEY and CDR2 SMNVEV come from the germline V gene (reference sequence). For the CDR3, the DNA is TGTGCCAGCAGTTTATCGTCCTCTTCCGAGCAGTACTTC. This translates into CASSLSSSSEQYF.

This chain joins TRBV7-2 and TRBJ2-1; 8 bases are shared with TRBD2. CDR3 length: 14 amino acids. Germline values: CDR1 SGHTA, CDR2 FQGNSA. V lost 3 bases and J lost 2; bases outside the gene matches: 0. DNA for the CDR3: TGTGCCAGCAGCTTGCGGGAGGCCTACAATGAGCAGTTCTTC. Protein: CASSLREAYNEQFF. Drawing the rest from reference TRBV7-2 and TRBJ2-1, the complete variable domain is GAGVSQSPSNKVTEKGKDVELRCDPISGHTALYWYRQSLGQGLEFLIYFQGNSAPDKSGLPSDRFSAERTGGSVSTLTIQRTQQEDSAVYLCASSLREAYNEQFFGPGTRLTVL.

The chain links TRBV5-1 to TRBJ2-7; a weak D match, TRBD2 (5 bases). CDR1 SGHRS and CDR2 YFSETQ come from the germline V gene. V lost 1 base and J 7 bases, leaving 15 bases between the germline ends. This CDR3 region has 14 residues. CDR3 protein: CASSLPGTSGEQYF. The CDR3 DNA sequence: TGCGCCAGCAGCTTGCCAGGTACTTCGGGGGAGCAGTACTTC.

This sequence joins TRBV6-1 and TRBJ2-7, with 11 bases matching TRBD2. CDR3 length: 14 residues. Trimming at V came to 6 bases and at J to 0 bases, leaving 1 base not matched to a gene. Germline loops: CDR1 MNHNS, CDR2 SASEGT. In DNA, the CDR3 is TGTGCCAGCAGGACTAGCGGGAACTCCTACGAGCAGTACTTC. Protein product: CASRTSGNSYEQYF.

The V call is TRBV19, the J call TRBJ1-1; 7 bases match TRBD1. V lost 5 bases, J lost 0 bases, and 3 bases stayed unmatched. This CDR3 spans 14 amino acids. Germline CDR1 reads LNHDA; CDR2 reads SQIVND (reference sequence). The CDR3 loop reads CASSLGQMNTEAFF. The CDR3 DNA reads TGTGCCAGTAGTTTGGGACAGATGAACACTGAAGCTTTCTTT.

V usage is TRBV9 and J usage is TRBJ2-3; possibly TRBD1 for D (6 bases). Trimming cost V 0 bases and J 2 bases, with 13 bases left between them. Germline V CDR1 and CDR2: SGDLS, YYNGEE. This CDR3 region has 16 residues. CDR3 nucleotides: TGTGCCAGCAGCGTAGAAGGCAGGGGAACCACAGATACGCAGTATTTT. It specifies CASSVEGRGTTDTQYF.

The genes are TRBV19 and TRBJ1-2; 7 bases match TRBD1. The ends lost 7 bases at V and 2 bases at J; junction bases unmatched: 7. The germline CDR1 and CDR2 sequences are LNHDA and SQIVND (reference sequence). This CDR3 region has 14 residues. The chain's CDR3 is CASTLRDRNYGYTF. CDR3 nucleotides: TGTGCCAGTACCCTGCGGGACAGAAACTATGGCTACACCTTC.

J is TRBJ2-7 and V is TRBV4-2, with TRBD2 matching 11 bases. The CDR3 extends over 16 amino acids. V shed 0 bases and J 7 bases; nucleotides not matched to a gene: 8. The germline V gene encodes CDR1 LGHNA and CDR2 YNFKEQ. DNA of the CDR3: TGTGCCAGCAGCCAAGAAACCGGTAGCGGGAGGGGAGAGCAGTACTTC. As protein: CASSQETGSGRGEQYF.

The genes are TRBV29-1 and TRBJ1-5; D is ambiguous. Germline-derived CDR1 and CDR2 are SQVTM and ANQGSEA. This CDR3 is built from 13 residues. V was clipped by 4 bases and J by 2 bases, with 9 bases between them. The CDR3 DNA reads as TGCAGCGTTGCCGCGGCGGGCAATCAGCCCCAGCATTTT. It yields the protein CSVAAAGNQPQHF.

The J gene is TRBJ2-3, the V gene TRBV7-3; D call uncertain. The CDR3 loop spans 14 amino acids. The germline CDR1 and CDR2 sequences are SGHTA and FQGTGA. Trimming cost V 2 bases and J 1 base, with 7 bases left between them. CDR3: CASSLVAGTDTQYF. The DNA of the CDR3 is TGTGCCAGCAGCTTAGTGGCAGGCACAGATACGCAGTATTTT.

The rearrangement links TRBV7-6 to TRBJ1-1; D uncertain. Looked up from germline, CDR1 is SGHVS and CDR2 is FNYEAQ. The CDR3 length is 13 residues. Trimming took off 4 bases at V and 5 bases at J, with 11 bases between the two ends. This CDR3 is CASSSARHTEAFF. CDR3 sequence (DNA): TGTGCCAGCAGCTCCGCCAGACATACTGAAGCTTTCTTT.

The V gene is TRBV4-3, the J gene TRBJ2-7, with D perhaps TRBD2 (5 bases). Trimming pared 0 bases from V and 4 bases from J, leaving 13 bases between. Germline CDR1 reads LGHNA; CDR2 reads YSLEER. The CDR3 covers 15 residues. The CDR3 DNA is TGCGCCAGCAGCCAAGACGAGGGTATCGTTTACGAGCAGTACTTC. It codes for CASSQDEGIVYEQYF.